A single sample is the source of the 5 T cell receptor beta chains below, sequenced in a study of long-term antiretroviral therapy in people with HIV. It was version v3.0 of the immunoSEQ assay that was run at survey level. TCRdb's copy holds only in-frame clones and misses some; the assay was immunoSEQ multiplex PCR. This sample yields tens of thousands of clones, of which 90% to 95% are seen a single time; 2.5% to 3.5% belongs to the top ten. Specimen: unsorted PBMCs, collected 3.7 years after starting antiretroviral therapy. The receptor set was obtained from a woman aged 45-65 years with HIV.

The CDR3 bases are TGTGCCATCAGGGGACTAGCGGGGGACGACAATGAGCAGTTCTTC. Translated, it gives CAIRGLAGDDNEQFF. This chain connects TRBV10-3 to TRBJ2-1; 14 nucleotides align to TRBD2. The germline V gene has CDR1 ENHRY and CDR2 SYGVKD. Trimming cost V 6 bases and J 5 bases; bases outside gene matches: 3. The CDR3 has 15 amino acids.

This chain uses TRBV11-2 with TRBJ1-1, with D tentatively TRBD1 (5 bases). CDR1 and CDR2 from the germline V gene are SGHAT and FQNNGV. The CDR3 runs to 16 residues. V was cut by 6 bases and J by 0 bases, with 17 bases left in between. The CDR3 region is CASSFGRGQMNTEAFF. The CDR3 nucleotides read TGTGCCAGCAGTTTTGGCCGGGGCCAGATGAACACTGAAGCTTTCTTT.

The chain couples TRBV7-8 to TRBJ1-3; D call uncertain. The germline gives CDR1 SGHVS, CDR2 FQNEAQ. Trimming stripped 1 base from V and 0 bases from J, with 7 bases between. The CDR3 is 15 amino acids. In nucleotides, the CDR3 is TGTGCCAGCAGCTTAGTTCTCAGCTCTGGAAACACCATATATTTT. It is translated as CASSLVLSSGNTIYF.

The chain combines TRBV6-1 with TRBJ1-2; no firm D call. Trimming took 6 bases from V and 3 from J, leaving 8 bases between them. The CDR3 is 12 residues long. Germline V CDR1 and CDR2: MNHNS, SASEGT. The DNA for the CDR3 is TGTGCCAGCAGCTTTGAATACTATGGCTACACCTTC. Its protein is CASSFEYYGYTF.

The rearrangement links TRBV6-1 to TRBJ1-2, with a weak D call TRBD1 (6 bases). Deletions cut 3 bases from V and 4 bases from J, with 15 bases between. There are 15 residues in the CDR3. Germline-derived CDR1 and CDR2 are MNHNS and SASEGT. The chain's CDR3 is CASSDSGGQLYGYTF. CDR3 in DNA: TGTGCCAGCAGTGATTCCGGGGGGCAGCTCTATGGCTACACCTTC.